This T cell receptor (beta chain) was sequenced in a study of beta chain features in type 1 diabetes (dated by TCRdb to between 2018 and 2020). Describing the broader study: Patients and healthy donors did not differ in mean age, gender distribution, total cell number or subset yield. Regulatory and stem cell-like memory subsets were isolated from only 8 patients and 8 healthy donors, whereas naive and central memory subsets came from all 30 or so donors. The study compared TCRB repertoires of sorted circulating CD4+ T cell subsets between recently diagnosed type 1 diabetes patients and matched healthy donors. A total of about 100 million sorted cells were examined across all samples, and RNA yield correlated strongly with the number of cells per subset.

From each donor, a single peripheral blood sample of approximately 110 mL on average was drawn into heparinised tubes. A BD FACSAria II and a panel including CD45RO, CCR7, CD25, CD127, CD95 and CD27 were used to sort naive, central memory, regulatory and stem cell-like memory CD4+ T cells. All sorted populations exceeded 95% purity. PBMCs were isolated right away by Lymphoprep density gradient centrifugation and were stained directly, without culture. So that batch effects would be minimized, each experiment stained and sorted samples in pairs, pairing one healthy donor with one patient. Summary of the overall study and its limitations: Naive, central memory and regulatory TCRB repertoires appeared to be more alike among patients than among healthy donors. At VDJ recombination sites, type 1 diabetes patients had fewer insertions and more deleted nucleotides, which implies abnormalities in thymic rearrangement. Shorter templates might have been favored by PCR, but patient and control samples were amplified and corrected together, so both groups would have been affected equally by any skew. A moderate but significant shortening of TCRB CDR3 length was observed in type 1 diabetes patients in all four CD4+ subsets. Because small numbers of individuals were included in the HLA sub-analyses, any influence of HLA type on TCRB rearrangement was left unresolved. Because cDNA was sequenced instead of genomic DNA, activated cells with high expression could be over-represented, although the groups did not differ in activation or CD3 levels.

The CDR3 measures 13 amino acids from cysteine to phenylalanine. Only CDR3 DNA is held: 39 bases, read in frame from base 1. The germline V gene encodes CDR1 LGHNA and CDR2 YNFKEQ. Trimming removed 5 bases from V and 5 bases from J, leaving 9 bases between the germline ends. Note on this clone: The antigen it recognizes is unknown. Base qualities are not recorded, but no much larger clone differs from it by a single base.

The High Capacity cDNA Reverse Transcription Kit was used to reverse transcribe all of the isolated RNA, meaning that expressed TCRB transcripts were what got sequenced. Deep immunoSEQ sequencing was performed on naive, central memory and regulatory T cell samples, with an average of roughly 3.5 million total reads per sample. After sorted cells were lysed in RLT buffer, RNA was extracted with DNase-treated RNeasy Micro or Mini kits, with the choice depending on cell number. Each cell subset was processed separately to prevent cross-contamination, with patient and healthy donor samples processed together. TCRB sequences were amplified from cDNA with the immunoSEQ multiplex PCR, producing 87-bp fragments spanning the CDR3 region. The amplicons were sequenced using the Illumina HiSeq platform. On the authors' methods: PCR bias was corrected computationally using synthetic template baselines, and reads within Hamming distance 2 were collapsed, with unmergeable singletons discarded. By aligning reads against IMGT, V, D and J genes, CDR3 length, and insertions or deletions at six rearrangement sites were assigned. Within each subset, clonotype counts were normalized to sorted cell number, after which true diversity and Gini coefficients were computed with the tcR R package. The overlap coefficient, calculated on TCRB nucleotide sequences, was used to measure repertoire sharing. TCRdb took over this immuneACCESS table, retaining in-frame rearrangements with V and J assigned. Such tables are incomplete; in checked studies, under half of the missing clones stem from an unresolved V gene, and the remainder is unexplained. That table furnishes V, J and clone size, whereas the DNA furnished D and trimming. The sample contains 60,000 or so clones, roughly 50% of them found a single time. The ten largest clones add up to roughly 2.6% of the sample.

Sequenced sample: Tregs from blood. Read against the paper, the sample's cell subset or site label means: regulatory CD4+ T cells. The TCR was taken from a woman between 40 and 55 years old with type 1 diabetes. The chain is encoded by TRBV4-2 joined to TRBJ2-2; perhaps TRBD2 is the D gene, with 5 bases matching. The CDR3 reads CASSSSGTGELFF. The DNA sequence is TGTGCCAGCAGCTCCAGCGGTACCGGGGAGCTGTTTTTT.